The 14 T cell receptor beta chains below all came from one sample that was sequenced in a study of Ad26.COV2.S vaccination and SARS-CoV-2 variants. Documented treatment: over 15 received Ad26.COV2.S at low or high dose, single or two shots; about 5 received placebo; per-sample allocation not given. Sampling was performed 63 days after the first vaccine or placebo injection. Using immunoSEQ multiplex PCR, the repertoire was profiled, and TCRdb retains in-frame clones only, with some absent. The sample includes about 480,000 clones, around 88% of them seen just once. The sequencing here drew on peripheral blood, taken in a trial of Ad26.COV2.S vaccine versus placebo. These receptors all come from a person between 18 and 60 years old who received the Ad26.COV2.S COVID-19 vaccine or a placebo.

This chain connects TRBV19 to TRBJ2-1; D assignment may be TRBD1 or TRBD2 (5 bases each). V dropped 3 bases and J dropped 4 bases, with 28 bases sitting between them. The CDR3 sequence is 20 residues long. CDR1 is LNHDA and CDR2 is SQIVND in the germline V gene (reference sequence). In DNA form, the CDR3 reads TGTGCCAGTAGTATCTTACTTTTGAGACGGGACGGATACCTTTACAATGAGCAGTTCTTC. It yields the protein CASSILLLRRDGYLYNEQFF.

This clone turned up a few times. The chain has TRBV30 and TRBJ1-1; possibly TRBD1 for D (5 bases). Germline assignment: CDR1 GTSNPN and CDR2 SVGIG (reference sequence). The germline V and J ends were trimmed by 5 bases and 8 bases, with 21 bases remaining between them. The CDR3 is 14 amino acids. The CDR3 DNA follows: TGTGCCTGGTCTGGAGCGAGGGGAGTAGGAGAAGCTTTCTTT. Its translation: CAWSGARGVGEAFF. Complete variable domain (other parts from reference TRBV30 and TRBJ1-1): SQTIHQWPATLVQPVGSPLSLECTVEGTSNPNLYWYRQAAGRGLQLLFYSVGIGQISSEVPQNLSASRPQDRQFILSSKKLLLSDSGFYLCAWSGARGVGEAFFGQGTRLTVV.

This chain connects TRBV27 to TRBJ2-1, with TRBD2 matching over 8 bases. The J segment lost 6 bases and the V segment lost 4 bases, leaving 8 bases of the junction unmatched. The CDR3 has 15 amino acids. Germline assignment: CDR1 MNHEY and CDR2 SMNVEV (reference sequence). This CDR3 reads CASSSRGGRANEQFF. CDR3 DNA: TGTGCCAGCAGTTCCCGGGGGGGCCGGGCCAATGAGCAGTTCTTC.

CDR3 coding DNA: TGTGCCAGTCAGGTCGGGAGCACTGAAGCTTTCTTT. Its protein product is CASQVGSTEAFF. The rearrangement links TRBV6-5 to TRBJ1-1; no definite D call. Trimming took off 9 bases at V and 4 bases at J, with 12 bases between the two ends. The CDR3 covers 12 residues. CDR1 MNHEY and CDR2 SVGAGI come from the germline V gene.

This rearrangement joins TRBV14 to TRBJ2-3; perhaps TRBD1 as D (6 bases). The V end was cut by 1 base, the J end by 2 bases, with 7 bases between. The CDR3 length is 14 residues. Germline CDR1 reads SGHDN; CDR2 reads FVKESK. The CDR3 bases are TGTGCCAGCAGCCAAGGGGACATCACAGATACGCAGTATTTT. Its translation: CASSQGDITDTQYF.

The chain joins TRBV7-2 to TRBJ1-6, with D possibly TRBD1 on 5 matching bases. There are 17 residues in the CDR3. Between the trimmed V and J ends, which lost 4 bases and 10 bases, there was a span of 23 bases. Germline CDR1 reads SGHTA; CDR2 reads FQGNSA. The CDR3 reads CASSSLTSTVRDSPLHF. Here the CDR3 DNA reads TGTGCCAGCAGCTCACTAACCTCGACAGTTAGGGACTCACCCCTCCACTTT. The full variable domain, rest sourced from reference TRBV7-2 and TRBJ1-6, is GAGVSQSPSNKVTEKGKDVELRCDPISGHTALYWYRQSLGQGLEFLIYFQGNSAPDKSGLPSDRFSAERTGGSVSTLTIQRTQQEDSAVYLCASSSLTSTVRDSPLHFGNGTRLTVT.

The gene calls are TRBV6-2 or TRBV6-3 and TRBJ2-3; D unresolved. Deletions cut 3 bases from V and 6 bases from J, with 25 bases between. Germline CDR1 MNHEY, CDR2 SVGEGT. CDR3 length equals 18 residues. CDR3 sequence: CASSYHPFGLKVTDTQYF. DNA for the CDR3: TGTGCCAGCAGTTATCACCCCTTTGGGTTAAAAGTCACGGATACGCAGTATTTT.

The chain is built from TRBV7-8 and TRBJ1-1; D not resolved. CDR1 SGHVS and CDR2 FQNEAQ come from the germline V gene. The CDR3 extends over 13 amino acids. Trimming took 1 base from V and 5 from J, leaving 8 bases between them. CDR3 coding DNA: TGTGCCAGCAGCTTAGAATTGGTTACTGAAGCTTTCTTT. It is translated as CASSLELVTEAFF.

The chain uses TRBV4-3 and TRBJ2-1; 11 nucleotides line up with TRBD2. The CDR3 consists of 13 residues. The trim removed 4 bases at V and 14 bases at J, leaving 7 bases unmatched. Germline values: CDR1 LGHNA, CDR2 YSLEER. CDR3 DNA sequence: TGCGCCAGCAGCCTAAGCACTAGCGGGAGAGAGTTCTTC. Its protein is CASSLSTSGREFF.

V is TRBV19 and J is TRBJ2-7; the D gene could be TRBD1 or TRBD2 (6 bases each). The CDR3 loop spans 15 amino acids. Germline values: CDR1 LNHDA, CDR2 SQIVND (reference sequence). The germline V and J ends were trimmed by 2 bases and 2 bases, with 13 bases remaining between them. CDR3 residues: CASSIRLGGPYEQYF. The CDR3 coding sequence is TGTGCCAGTAGTATAAGGCTGGGGGGCCCCTACGAGCAGTACTTC.

This clone was seen just once. The CDR3 nucleotides read TGTGCCAGCTCATCCACAGAGAATCAGCCCCAGCATTTT. Amino acid sequence: CASSSTENQPQHF. V usage is TRBV18 and J usage is TRBJ1-5; D gene ambiguous. Trimming left V 5 bases short and J 4 bases short, with 9 bases between. In germline, CDR1 is KGHSH, CDR2 LQKENI. CDR3 length: 13 residues.

The V gene is TRBV7-2, the J gene TRBJ2-2; TRBD2 might be the D (5 bases). Trimming pared 1 base from V and 1 base from J, leaving 7 bases between. This CDR3 has 15 amino acids. The germline CDR1 and CDR2 sequences are SGHTA and FQGNSA. The CDR3 protein is CASSLVRGNTGELFF. The CDR3, as DNA: TGTGCCAGCAGCTTAGTACGGGGGAACACCGGGGAGCTGTTTTTT. Full variable domain (outside the CDR3, taken from reference TRBV7-2 and TRBJ2-2): GAGVSQSPSNKVTEKGKDVELRCDPISGHTALYWYRQSLGQGLEFLIYFQGNSAPDKSGLPSDRFSAERTGGSVSTLTIQRTQQEDSAVYLCASSLVRGNTGELFFGEGSRLTVL.

V is TRBV2 and J is TRBJ1-2; D is undetermined. V lost 4 bases, J lost 4 bases, and 13 bases lay in between. This CDR3 is built from 14 residues. Germline lookup yields CDR1 SNHLY and CDR2 FYNNEI. This chain's CDR3 is CASSVRQSRYGYTF. CDR3 coding DNA: TGTGCCAGCAGTGTCCGCCAGTCCCGCTATGGCTACACCTTC. Variable domain in full (rest from reference TRBV2 and TRBJ1-2): EPEVTQTPSHQVTQMGQEVILRCVPISNHLYFYWYRQILGQKVEFLVSFYNNEISEKSEIFDDQFSVERPDGSNFTLKIRSTKLEDSAMYFCASSVRQSRYGYTFGSGTRLTVV.

The gene calls are TRBV5-1 and TRBJ1-5; D may be TRBD1 (6 bases). This CDR3 spans 17 amino acids. Germline V gene lookup returns CDR1 SGHRS and CDR2 YFSETQ. Trimming took off 2 bases at V and 0 bases at J, with 15 bases between the two ends. DNA for the CDR3: TGCGCCAGCAGCTTCCTACCCTCGACAGGTAGCAATCAGCCCCAGCATTTT. Translation gives CASSFLPSTGSNQPQHF.